These T cell receptor beta chains were read from a single sample in a study of shared T cell receptors in the human thymus. Some clones are missing from TCRdb's copy, which holds only in-frame ones; the method was immunoSEQ multiplex PCR. The sample shows hundreds of thousands of clones, 78% of them seen only once. Another study also made use of these data, one on human thymus T cells.

The sequenced sample was thymocytes. These TCRs come from a boy under three years old with a congenital heart defect. CDR3s include the opening cysteine and the closing phenylalanine or tryptophan. D genes are given only for firm matches. Not every row has a clone size; where given, it reads once, few, many or a size class.

>TRBV6-1|-|-|TRBJ2-7
TGTGCCAGCAGTGAAGTCGGCGAGCAGTACTTC
CASSEVGEQYF
>TRBV11-2|-|TRBD1|TRBJ2-1
TGTGCCAGCAGCTTAGATCCCGACAGGGGCTTATACAATGAGCAGTTCTTC
CASSLDPDRGLYNEQFF
>TRBV4-3|-|-|TRBJ1-1
TGCGCCAGCAGCCAAGAAGGTTTTGGTCAGGGAAAAGCTTTCTTT
CASSQEGFGQGKAFF
>TRBV27|-|TRBD1|TRBJ1-1
TGTGCCAGCAGTTTAGGGGACAGGGGTTTTCGGGCTTTCTTT
CASSLGDRGFRAFF
>TRBV19|-|-|TRBJ2-7
TGTGCCAGTAGTGGAGGGATCTCCTACGAGCAGTACTTC
CASSGGISYEQYF
>TRBV7-6|-|-|TRBJ2-2
TGTGCCAGCAGCGGCCAACAGCACGCGAACACCGGGGAGCTGTTTTTT
CASSGQQHANTGELFF
>TRBV27|-|-|TRBJ1-2
TGTGCCAGCAGTTTATCGCAGATAAACTATGGCTACACCTTC
CASSLSQINYGYTF
>TRBV6-1|-|TRBD2|TRBJ2-5
TGTGCCAGCAGTGCGCGGGAGGGGGAGACCCAGTACTTC
CASSAREGETQYF
>TRBV29-1|-|-|TRBJ1-1
TGCAGCGCATCCCAGTCGGCAGGGTATACAACTGAAGCTTTCTTT
CSASQSAGYTTEAFF
>TRBV11-3|-|-|TRBJ2-3
TGTGCCAGCAGCCTAACAGGACCTGATACGCAGTATTTT
CASSLTGPDTQYF
>TRBV11-3|few|TRBD1|TRBJ2-2
TGTGCCAGCAGCTTAGTTGTGGACAGGGGGCCCACCGGGGAGCTGTTTTTT
CASSLVVDRGPTGELFF
>TRBV15|few|TRBD1|TRBJ1-1
TGTGCCACCAGCAGAGATAGTTGTTTGTATGGACAGGGGAGGCGTTGCCCGACGAACACTGAAGCTTTCTTT
CATSRDSCLYGQGRRCPTNTEAFF
>TRBV5-4|-|-|TRBJ2-3
TGTGCCAGCAGCTTGGGGTCCTACCCCGGCACAGATACGCAGTATTTT
CASSLGSYPGTDTQYF
>TRBV19|-|-|TRBJ2-3
TGTGCCAGTAGTATACGGGGGAGCCCCGGAGATACGCAGTATTTT
CASSIRGSPGDTQYF
>TRBV27|-|-|TRBJ2-4
TGTGCCACCAGGAAGACAGGCCTAGCCAAAAACATTCAGTACTTC
CATRKTGLAKNIQYF
>TRBV30|-|TRBD2|TRBJ2-1
TGTGCCTGGAGTGGGGCTAGCGGGGATAGGAGTGAGCAGTTCTTC
CAWSGASGDRSEQFF
>TRBV28|few|-|TRBJ2-3
TGTGCCAGCAGTTCGCGGTCTAAGAGGAGGACGCAGTATTTT
CASSSRSKRRTQYF
>TRBV13|-|-|TRBJ2-3
TGTGCCAGCAGCTCTCAACTAGGACAGAACACAGATACGCAGTATTTT
CASSSQLGQNTDTQYF
>TRBV4-3|-|-|TRBJ2-7
TGCGCCAGCAGCCAAGATCGGTACAGGGGGAAGGGGGGGGGAAATGGGGAGCAGTACTTC
CASSQDRYRGKGGGNGEQYF
>TRBV6-6|-|TRBD2|TRBJ2-3
TGTGCCAGCGCACCCAGCGGGAGTTGGGATACGCAGTATTTT
CASAPSGSWDTQYF
>TRBV28|-|-|TRBJ2-3
TGTGCCAGCAGCCTTAGAAGAGAGCCTCTTCCTACGCAGTATTTT
CASSLRREPLPTQYF
>TRBV18|-|-|TRBJ1-3
TGTGCCAGCACCGATGCGGGGCTTCTCCTGAACACCATATATTTT
CASTDAGLLLNTIYF
>TRBV2|-|-|TRBJ2-7
TGTGCCAGCAGTGAAGAGAGCCCTCGGGACGAGCAGTACTTC
CASSEESPRDEQYF
>TRBV28|-|-|TRBJ2-2
TGTGCCAGCAGTTTTACGGCCGGGGAGCTGTTTTTT
CASSFTAGELFF
>TRBV10-3|-|-|TRBJ2-7
TGTGCCATCAGTGAGCCAGACACCTACGAGCAGTACTTC
CAISEPDTYEQYF
>TRBV2|-|TRBD2|TRBJ2-1
TGTGCCAGCAGTGCTGGACTAGTAGCCGTCGATGAGCAGTTCTTC
CASSAGLVAVDEQFF
>TRBV20-1|-|-|TRBJ1-2
TGCAGTGCCAGAGGGAAGGGGGGCTACACCTTC
CSARGKGGYTF
>TRBV11-3|-|-|TRBJ2-7
TGTGCCAGCAGCATTCAGGGATTGGGAAACGAGCAGTACTTC
CASSIQGLGNEQYF
>TRBV5-4|few|TRBD1|TRBJ1-5
TGTGCCAGCAGCCCCGACAGGGATGGCCAGCCCCAGCATTTT
CASSPDRDGQPQHF
>TRBV6-1|-|TRBD2|TRBJ2-3
TGTGCCAGCAGTGAACCGCCTCGACTAGCGGGAGATCCCGATACGCAGTATTTT
CASSEPPRLAGDPDTQYF
>TRBV7-7|-|TRBD1|TRBJ1-1
TGTGCCAGCAGCTTAAAGGGGAGGACAGGGGGGAACACTGAAGCTTTCTTT
CASSLKGRTGGNTEAFF
>TRBV5-1|-|-|TRBJ2-5
TGCGCCAGCAGCCCGAAACACCCCAGGGAAGAGACCCAGTACTTC
CASSPKHPREETQYF
>TRBV25-1|-|-|TRBJ1-2
TGTGCCAGCAGTGCCCCAGGGGACGGCTACACCTTC
CASSAPGDGYTF
>TRBV11-3|-|TRBD2|TRBJ2-1
TGTGCCAGCGCCCGACTAGCGGCAAGCTCCTACAATGAGCAGTTCTTC
CASARLAASSYNEQFF
>TRBV2|-|TRBD2|TRBJ2-1
TGTGCCAGCAGGGTAGCGGGCCGTTACAATGAGCAGTTCTTC
CASRVAGRYNEQFF
>TRBV6-1|few|-|TRBJ1-2
TGTGCCAGCAGTGCCTATTGTGGAGAAATGGACTATGGCTACACCTTC
CASSAYCGEMDYGYTF
>TRBV7-9|-|-|TRBJ2-7
TGTGCCAGCAGCCTGGGCCCTGGACAGCTTGGGTACTTC
CASSLGPGQLGYF
>TRBV25-1|-|TRBD2|TRBJ2-3
TGTGCCAGCACCCCCTCCCGGAGCGGGAGAACAGATACGCAGTATTTT
CASTPSRSGRTDTQYF
>TRBV6-4|-|-|TRBJ2-7
TGTGCCAGCACACCGGAGGACGGCCTCTCCTACGAGCAGTACTTC
CASTPEDGLSYEQYF
>TRBV10-3|few|TRBD2|TRBJ2-7
TGTGCCATCAGTACCAACGGGAGGGGAGGGGAGCAGTACTTC
CAISTNGRGGEQYF
>TRBV28|-|-|TRBJ1-5
TGTGCCAGCAGTTTAGGGCAGGGGCAAGAGGGTCAGCCCCAGCATTTT
CASSLGQGQEGQPQHF
>TRBV6-5|-|TRBD1|TRBJ2-1
TGTGCCAGCAGTTCGGCCTGGGACAGCTCCTACAATGAGCAGTTCTTC
CASSSAWDSSYNEQFF
>TRBV28|-|TRBD2|TRBJ2-5
TGTGCCAGCAGTTTATGGCGGGAGGCGTCCAAGAACTTC
CASSLWREASKNF
>TRBV27|-|TRBD2|TRBJ2-1
TGTGCCAGCAGTTTCCCAGCGGGAGGGTACAATGAGCAGTTCTTC
CASSFPAGGYNEQFF
>TRBV14|-|-|TRBJ2-7
TGTGCCAGCAGCCCGGGACTCGCAGCCTACGAGCAGTACTTC
CASSPGLAAYEQYF